This passage covers 14 T cell receptor beta chains from one sample sequenced in a study of T cell responses to AZD1222 COVID-19 vaccine. Data came from immunoSEQ multiplex PCR; TCRdb stores just in-frame clones and leaves some out. Counted here are 79,000 or so clones, about 83% occurring once; the ten biggest clones make up roughly 28%. Source: peripheral blood, taken 28 days after the second dose of the MenACWY control vaccine. Every receptor here comes from an adult who received the MenACWY meningococcal vaccine as a control.

This clone was detected only a few times. This sequence joins TRBV2 and TRBJ1-2, with a weak D call TRBD1 (6 bases). V dropped 4 bases and J dropped 0 bases, with 18 bases sitting between them. Germline values: CDR1 SNHLY, CDR2 FYNNEI. CDR3 length equals 17 residues. The chain's CDR3 is CASSGGRWAGANYGYTF. In DNA, the CDR3 is TGTGCCAGCAGTGGAGGTCGTTGGGCAGGGGCTAACTATGGCTACACCTTC.

The chain combines TRBV5-4 with TRBJ1-3; the D gene is possibly TRBD1 (5 bases). Germline-derived CDR1 and CDR2 are SGHNT and YYREEE (reference sequence). Trimming removed 0 bases from V and 0 bases from J, with 22 bases in between. This CDR3 is built from 20 residues. CDR3 sequence reads: CASSLGRQKKILLSGNTIYF. In nucleotides, the CDR3 is TGTGCCAGCAGCTTGGGCCGACAGAAAAAGATCCTACTCTCTGGAAACACCATATATTTT.

The gene calls are TRBV9 and TRBJ1-1, with D perhaps TRBD1 (5 bases). Germline CDR1 is SGDLS and CDR2 is YYNGEE. The CDR3 covers 13 residues. V lost 2 bases and J lost 2, with 7 bases in between. CDR3 region: CASSVGDNTEAFF. In DNA, the CDR3 is TGTGCCAGCAGCGTGGGGGATAACACTGAAGCTTTCTTT.

The J gene is TRBJ1-1, the V gene TRBV30; D not resolved. Looked up from germline, CDR1 is GTSNPN and CDR2 is SVGIG (reference sequence). V gave up 4 bases and J gave up 1 base, with 7 bases separating them. The CDR3 extends over 12 amino acids. As DNA, the CDR3 is TGTGCCTGGATTCACCAGAACACTGAAGCTTTCTTT. This sequence encodes CAWIHQNTEAFF.

The rearrangement joins TRBV3-1 (or the pseudogene TRBV3-2) to TRBJ2-5, with 9 bases matching TRBD2. The CDR3 covers 16 residues. Germline CDR1 is LGHDT and CDR2 is YNNKEL (reference sequence). J lost 5 bases, V lost 0 bases, and 7 bases had no gene match. The CDR3: CASSQDRAGGVETQYF. The CDR3 DNA reads TGTGCCAGCAGCCAAGATCGTGCGGGAGGGGTGGAGACCCAGTACTTC.

In this sample, this clone turned up once. The chain recombines TRBV27 with TRBJ2-2; 8 nucleotides line up with TRBD1. Germline CDR1 MNHEY, CDR2 SMNVEV (reference sequence). The CDR3 spans 14 residues. The trim removed 6 bases at V and 7 bases at J, leaving 7 bases unmatched. The CDR3 region has the DNA TGTGCCAGCAGCAAAGGCAGGGGGCTCGGGGAGCTGTTTTTT. Translating gives CASSKGRGLGELFF.

This sequence joins TRBV2 and TRBJ2-7; the D gene is possibly TRBD2 (5 bases). The CDR3 length is 12 residues. Germline loops: CDR1 SNHLY, CDR2 FYNNEI. Deletions cut 6 bases from V and 1 base from J, with 7 bases between. The CDR3 DNA follows: TGTGCCAGCAGCGGGGAATCCTACGAGCAGTACTTC. Translation gives CASSGESYEQYF.

The chain uses TRBV6-6 and TRBJ1-1; D unclear. The CDR3 extends over 13 amino acids. V was cut by 5 bases and J by 13 bases, with 20 bases left in between. Per germline, CDR1 MNHNY and CDR2 SVGAGI (reference sequence). DNA for the CDR3: TGTGCCAGCAGTCAAGCAGACGCCAGAGAGGGTTTCTTT. Its protein product is CASSQADAREGFF.

The count of this clone is one. The chain is built from TRBV6-1 and TRBJ2-7; a weak D match, TRBD2 (6 bases). V lost 2 bases, J lost 2 bases, and 13 bases lay in between. The CDR3 contains 15 residues. Per the germline V gene, CDR1 is MNHNS and CDR2 is SASEGT. The CDR3 DNA reads TGTGCCAGCAGTGAAAGGGACGGGAGAGCCTACGAGCAGTACTTC. It yields the protein CASSERDGRAYEQYF.

This chain connects TRBV6-2 or TRBV6-3 to TRBJ1-6; D gene ambiguous. The germline CDR1 and CDR2 sequences are MNHEY and SVGEGT. This CDR3 comprises 15 residues. The germline V and J ends were trimmed by 0 bases and 7 bases, with 10 bases remaining between them. CDR3 sequence (DNA): TGTGCCAGCAGTTACTCAGGCGGTAGGAATTCACCCCTCCACTTT. The encoded protein is CASSYSGGRNSPLHF.

The chain employs TRBV6-5 and TRBJ1-1, with D possibly TRBD1 on 6 matching bases. Trimming removed 3 bases from V and 5 bases from J, with 16 bases in between. CDR1 MNHEY and CDR2 SVGAGI come from the germline V gene. This CDR3 is built from 15 residues. The CDR3 loop is CASSYGTLSETEAFF. The DNA of the CDR3 is TGTGCCAGCAGTTATGGGACATTGTCTGAAACTGAAGCTTTCTTT.

The V and J genes are TRBV30 and TRBJ1-2, with TRBD1 as a possible D gene (5 bases). Trimming took 5 bases from V and 8 from J, leaving 12 bases between them. Germline V lookup: CDR1 GTSNPN, CDR2 SVGIG (reference sequence). CDR3 length equals 11 residues. The CDR3, as DNA: TGTGCCTGGGACAGTGGAGTCGGCTACACCTTC. This translates into CAWDSGVGYTF.

The sample holds one count of this clone. The chain is built from TRBV30 and TRBJ1-6; TRBD1 might be the D (5 bases). This CDR3 region has 13 residues. V was cut by 7 bases and J by 8 bases, with 15 bases left in between. Germline assignment: CDR1 GTSNPN and CDR2 SVGIG (reference sequence). The DNA for the CDR3 is TGTGCCTTCACAGGAGAGTTATATTCACCCCTCCACTTT. It codes for CAFTGELYSPLHF. Combining the CDR3 with reference TRBV30 and TRBJ1-6 gives the whole variable domain SQTIHQWPATLVQPVGSPLSLECTVEGTSNPNLYWYRQAAGRGLQLLFYSVGIGQISSEVPQNLSASRPQDRQFILSSKKLLLSDSGFYLCAFTGELYSPLHFGNGTRLTVT.

This clone has just one count. CDR3 DNA sequence: TGTGCCAGCAGCTTAGCCAGCACAGATACGCAGTATTTT. Its protein product is CASSLASTDTQYF. The chain couples TRBV7-2 to TRBJ2-3; D not certain. The CDR3 contains 13 residues. V was cut by 0 bases and J by 0 bases, with 1 base left in between. CDR1 and CDR2 (germline): SGHTA, FQGNSA.